This entry lists 13 T cell receptor beta chains sequenced from one sample in a study of T cell changes during pregnancy in multiple sclerosis. Some clones are missing from TCRdb's copy, which holds only in-frame ones; the method was immunoSEQ multiplex PCR. Among fewer than 40,000 clones, about 92% were seen once, and the ten largest hold about 5.4%. The specimen comprised CD8+ T cells from peripheral blood mononuclear cells, sampled in the first trimester of pregnancy. These receptors were obtained from a female donor with multiple sclerosis, enrolled in a pregnancy study.

J is TRBJ2-7 and V is TRBV2, with D possibly matching TRBD2 (5 bases). Germline values: CDR1 SNHLY, CDR2 FYNNEI. Trimming took 6 bases from V and 7 from J, leaving 16 bases between them. The CDR3 totals 13 residues. As DNA, the CDR3 is TGTGCCAGCAGAAACTTAGGGCGGAGGGAGCAGTACTTC. It is translated as CASRNLGRREQYF.

The CDR3 here is CASSYLLAGYNEQFF. In DNA, the CDR3 is TGTGCCAGCAGTTACCTTCTAGCGGGGTACAATGAGCAGTTCTTC. The chain couples TRBV6-5 to TRBJ2-1, with 9 nucleotides matching TRBD2. After removal of 2 bases from V and 4 bases from J, the junction contained 3 bases not matched to a gene. Germline-derived CDR1 and CDR2 are MNHEY and SVGAGI. The CDR3 has 15 residues.

The chain uses TRBV11-2 and TRBJ2-1; D call uncertain. Germline V gene lookup returns CDR1 SGHAT and CDR2 FQNNGV. The CDR3 contains 12 residues. V dropped 1 base and J dropped 6 bases, with 4 bases sitting between them. The DNA of the CDR3 is TGTGCCAGCAGCTTAGCAGGCAATGAGCAGTTCTTC. It encodes CASSLAGNEQFF.

The genes are TRBV14 and TRBJ2-3, with TRBD2 as a possible D gene (5 bases). The germline V and J ends were trimmed by 0 bases and 4 bases, with 8 bases remaining between them. Germline loops: CDR1 SGHDN, CDR2 FVKESK. The CDR3 extends over 14 amino acids. CDR3 sequence (DNA): TGTGCCAGCAGCCAAGAGCATAGCGCAGATACGCAGTATTTT. It encodes CASSQEHSADTQYF.

The V and J genes are TRBV4-3 and TRBJ2-7, with 7 bases that match TRBD1. Trimming removed 5 bases from V and 0 bases from J; junction bases left unmatched: 7. The CDR3 covers 15 residues. The germline V gene encodes CDR1 LGHNA and CDR2 YSLEER. The CDR3 nucleotides read TGCGCCAGCAGCGCCTGGGACAGCAGCTCCTACGAGCAGTACTTC. Amino acids: CASSAWDSSSYEQYF.

This chain connects TRBV7-9 to TRBJ2-1; D uncertain. The CDR3 length is 12 residues. Germline loops: CDR1 SEHNR, CDR2 FQNEAQ (reference sequence). V dropped 1 base and J dropped 8 bases, with 6 bases sitting between them. The CDR3 reads CASSLVNYEQFF. The CDR3 DNA sequence: TGTGCCAGCAGCTTAGTGAACTATGAGCAGTTCTTC.

The rearrangement uses TRBV2 and TRBJ1-6; D is unresolved. The CDR3 has 18 residues. The V gene lost 2 bases and the J gene lost 0 bases, with 14 bases spanning the gap. The germline CDR1 and CDR2 sequences are SNHLY and FYNNEI. In nucleotides, the CDR3 is TGTGCCAGCAGTGAACCCTTGCTGAGCGGCTCCTATAATTCACCCCTCCACTTT. Translation: CASSEPLLSGSYNSPLHF.

This chain joins TRBV5-1 and TRBJ1-1; D perhaps matches TRBD1 (5 bases). The germline CDR1 and CDR2 sequences are SGHRS and YFSETQ. The CDR3 length is 14 residues. Trimming shortened V by 2 bases and J by 0 bases, and 8 bases separated the two germline ends. The CDR3 region has the DNA TGCGCCAGCAGCTTTGGGGGGATGAACACTGAAGCTTTCTTT. Amino acids: CASSFGGMNTEAFF.

In this sample, this clone turned up once. The chain links TRBV30 to TRBJ2-7; the D gene is possibly TRBD1 (5 bases). Germline-derived CDR1 and CDR2 are GTSNPN and SVGIG (reference sequence). This CDR3 is 14 amino acids long. The V end was cut by 0 bases, the J end by 2 bases, with 11 bases between. CDR3 loop: CAWSVGQGAYEQYF. As DNA, the CDR3 is TGTGCCTGGAGTGTAGGGCAGGGTGCCTACGAGCAGTACTTC. Looking up the rest from reference TRBV30 and TRBJ2-7 gives the full variable domain: SQTIHQWPATLVQPVGSPLSLECTVEGTSNPNLYWYRQAAGRGLQLLFYSVGIGQISSEVPQNLSASRPQDRQFILSSKKLLLSDSGFYLCAWSVGQGAYEQYFGPGTRLTVT.

The gene calls are TRBV7-6 and TRBJ2-3, with a possible D match to TRBD1 (6 bases). Germline V gene sequence: CDR1 SGHVS, CDR2 FNYEAQ. The CDR3 has 16 residues. V was pared by 5 bases and J by 2 bases, with 17 bases between. CDR3 protein: CASSPRTDSYTDTQYF. The CDR3 bases are TGTGCCAGCAGCCCGCGGACAGATTCTTACACAGATACGCAGTATTTT.

The genes are TRBV6-1 and TRBJ2-1, with a weak D call TRBD2 (6 bases). This CDR3 contains 15 residues. With 4 bases removed from V and 10 bases from J, the gap between germline ends came to 20 bases. Germline CDR1 and CDR2: MNHNS and SASEGT. As DNA, the CDR3 is TGTGCCAGCAGTGGTTTGGAGGAGGGGAGGAACGAGCAGTTCTTC. Translated, it gives CASSGLEEGRNEQFF.

The chain is built from TRBV6-1 and TRBJ2-2; D is possibly TRBD2 (6 bases). Germline V gene data show CDR1 as MNHNS and CDR2 as SASEGT. Trimming removed 8 bases at V and 6 bases at J, with 19 bases between. This CDR3 contains 15 residues. The CDR3: CASDRLELAAGELFF. The DNA for the CDR3 is TGTGCCAGCGACAGACTAGAGTTAGCTGCCGGGGAGCTGTTTTTT.

This chain joins TRBV11-2 and TRBJ2-2; 7 bases are shared with TRBD2. The CDR3 runs to 14 residues. Trimming cost V 7 bases and J 6 bases; bases outside gene matches: 8. Germline CDR1 and CDR2: SGHAT and FQNNGV. This CDR3 reads CASIPGGGSGELFF. The CDR3 nucleotides are TGTGCCAGCATCCCGGGGGGAGGGTCCGGGGAGCTGTTTTTT.